One T cell receptor (beta chain) is described in this entry. Its antigen remains undetermined. Base qualities are not at hand, and no much larger clone is one base apart. This sample is drawn from a study of blood T cells in healthy people across ages (dated by TCRdb to the mid-2010s). As for the study more broadly: In model experiments, template switching captured roughly one uniquely barcoded TCR beta cDNA molecule for every two T cells. Using deep sequencing normalized with unique cDNA molecular identifiers, the study measured how TCR beta repertoire diversity changes with age. The donors were divided into four age groups: young (average 16 years), middle-aged (over 35), aged (about 61) and long-lived (nearly 85). To avoid experimental bias, donors of different ages were randomly spread across the sequencing lanes. For two donors (one aged 18 to 29 and one aged 80 or older), the study analyzed two additional independent replicas of 1 million unique cDNA reads from the same blood draw. The paper as a whole reports these results and caveats: Compared with the aged group, more naive CD4+ T cells, fewer expanded clones and increased TCR diversity were shown by the long-lived group, suggesting age selection. Estimates of total diversity from one million sequenced T cells were regarded as lower bounds and underestimates. Conclusive comparison of naive and antigen-experienced compartments was prevented by the profiling of bulk unsorted PBMCs. Because donor CMV infection status was unknown, age-related changes in expanded clonotypes were potentially confounded. As age increased, observed TCR beta diversity per million T cells dropped in a roughly linear way, and a significant reduction was already evident by age about 36. There was a strong correlation between observed TCR beta diversity and the percentage of naive T cells measured by flow cytometry.

Systemically healthy Caucasian individuals from Russia, some 38 in total and aged about 6 to 90 years, were included as donors. About 9.8 milliliters of peripheral blood were drawn from each donor into EDTA-treated Vacutainer tubes. PBMCs were isolated by Ficoll-Paque density-gradient centrifugation, with at least 6 million obtained per sample. Total RNA, at least 6 micrograms per sample, was extracted from PBMCs with Trizol reagent. The percentages of naive CD45RAhigh/CD27high T cells were determined by flow cytometry on a PBMC aliquot from every donor. The CDR3 spans 15 residues, from the cysteine through the phenylalanine. Of all the DNA, just the CDR3 is kept, 45 bases in frame from base 1. V is reduced by 0 bases and J by 5 bases, leaving a spacing of 13 bases between them. Looking up the germline V gene yields CDR1 LGHNA and CDR2 YSLEER. The library was built by means of 5' RACE. The listed sequencing device is Illumina HiSeq 2500. A second about 6 to 11 cycle PCR used a sample-barcoded 5' primer and a J-beta primer mix. Each TCR beta cDNA molecule received a unique molecular identifier from a template-switch 5' adaptor carrying 12 random nucleotides. Each sample yielded at least 2.5 million CDR3-containing paired-end reads. First-strand cDNA was synthesized from all RNA with the Mint cDNA synthesis kit, primed by a TRBC-specific oligonucleotide. Following uracil-DNA glycosylase treatment, a first 18-cycle PCR with universal primers M1SS and BC2_uni_R was performed on all cDNA. The authors' analysis ran thus. Each sample was normalized by randomly selecting 1 million high-quality reads, each carrying a distinct molecular identifier. Instead of being binned into consensus sequences, reads with shared molecular identifiers were discarded. MiTCR, set to a Q25 quality threshold and the strictest error-elimination algorithm, was used for CDR3 identification, clonotype clustering and error correction. A nonparametric unseen species model using Euler transformation provided a lower-bound estimate of total TCR beta diversity. In-frame beta chains were kept once TCRdb had trimmed the public reads at Q25 with fastp and called clones with MiXCR. Records with the same CDR3 protein are collapsed into one entry carrying the most frequent genes and DNA. The V and J calls and clone size are TCRdb's, not the authors'. In this sample the table shows 650,000 to 700,000 distinct CDR3 sequences, roughly half of which occur a single time. Of the sample, 13% is held by the ten largest clones.

The specimen was blood. The sequence was obtained from a woman older than 75 in good health. The chain uses TRBV4-3 and TRBJ2-5; confidence is insufficient to name the D gene. The bases read TGCGCCAGCAGCCAAGAGGCTGGCCATGGGGAGACCCAGTACTTC. This gives the protein CASSQEAGHGETQYF.